The entry below describes one T cell receptor beta chain. The data were obtained in a study of blood T cell repertoires in COVID-19. Looking at the study overall: Both acute and convalescent COVID-19 samples were obtained from the United States, Italy and Spain. Sample material is recorded as cDNA or gDNA derived from T cells, B-cell-depleted T cells, or PBMCs.

Source study methods: Researchers report that nucleated cell counts were estimated from reference gene primer amplification. Data came from immunoSEQ multiplex PCR; TCRdb stores just in-frame clones and leaves some out. D and trimming were read from the DNA, whereas the V and J calls and clone size are those reported in that table. The table has about 150,000 clones, about 77% seen once; the top ten hold approximately 14%. The CDR3 consists of 17 residues. Trimming took 1 base from V and 10 from J; bases not matched to a gene: 15. The germline V gene has CDR1 SGHRS and CDR2 YFSETQ. This chain links TRBV5-1 with TRBJ2-3, with 10 nucleotides matching TRBD1. The sequenced material came from peripheral blood. This clonotype originated in a woman over 75 with acute or convalescent COVID-19. CDR3 bases: TGCGCCAGCAGCTTGTTCCTGACAGGGGGCAATATTGATCCGCAGTATTTT. This gives the protein CASSLFLTGGNIDPQYF. The entire variable domain, with the rest obtained from reference TRBV5-1 and TRBJ2-3, is as follows: KAGVTQTPRYLIKTRGQQVTLSCSPISGHRSVSWYQQTPGQGLQFLFEYFSETQRNKGNFPGRFSGRQFSNSRSEMNVSTLELGDSALYLCASSLFLTGGNIDPQYFGPGTRLTVL.